These 29 T cell receptor beta chains share one sample of origin, sequenced in a study of T cells after yellow fever vaccination. TCRdb reanalysed the 5' RACE reads using MiXCR and keeps one entry per CDR3 protein. The sample carries a few hundred thousand distinct CDR3 sequences, 6% to 8% recorded once. Sequencing used CD4+ T cells sorted from PBMCs, obtained on the day of the yellow fever booster vaccination. The source is a man aged 25 to 40 who received the YFV17D yellow fever vaccine.

This clonotype showed up many times. V usage is TRBV24-1 and J usage is TRBJ2-2; TRBD1 is a possible D gene (6 bases). V was cut by 4 bases and J by 9 bases, with 14 bases left in between. Germline-derived CDR1 and CDR2 are KGHDR and SFDVKD. The CDR3 sequence is 14 residues long. The CDR3: CATSEASRGRELFF. In nucleotides, the CDR3 is TGTGCCACCAGTGAGGCCAGCAGGGGCAGGGAGCTGTTTTTT.

This clonotype was detected only a few times. V is TRBV12-3 or TRBV12-4 and J is TRBJ2-1, with D possibly TRBD2 on 6 matching bases. Trimming shortened V by 7 bases and J by 0 bases, and 10 bases separated the two germline ends. This CDR3 has 14 residues. CDR3 region: CASTPGLSYNEQFF. CDR3 DNA sequence: TGTGCCAGCACCCCGGGACTCTCCTACAATGAGCAGTTCTTC.

This clonotype appeared a few times. V and J are TRBV4-2 and TRBJ2-1, with D perhaps assigned TRBD1 or TRBD2 (5 bases each). Trimming shortened V by 1 base and J by 0 bases, and 10 bases separated the two germline ends. Germline V gene lookup returns CDR1 LGHNA and CDR2 YNFKEQ. This CDR3 spans 16 amino acids. CDR3 bases: TGTGCCAGCAGCCAAGGGGGGTGGGCCTCCTACAATGAGCAGTTCTTC. It codes for CASSQGGWASYNEQFF.

This clonotype has ten or more counts. This sequence joins TRBV5-8 and TRBJ2-5; D is unresolved. The CDR3 has 13 amino acids. V lost 7 bases and J 3 bases, leaving 13 bases between the germline ends. From germline, CDR1 is SGHTS and CDR2 YDEGEE. This CDR3 is CASGQTEKETQYF. The CDR3 bases are TGTGCCAGCGGCCAAACAGAAAAAGAGACCCAGTACTTC.

This clonotype was found a few times. This chain joins TRBV6-1 and TRBJ2-1; possibly TRBD1 for D (6 bases). The germline V and J ends were trimmed by 5 bases and 1 base, with 9 bases remaining between them. The CDR3 is made up of 14 amino acids. Germline CDR1 MNHNS, CDR2 SASEGT. The CDR3: CASSIRGSYNEQFF. DNA of the CDR3: TGTGCCAGCAGTATCAGGGGATCCTACAATGAGCAGTTCTTC.

The chain recombines TRBV20-1 with TRBJ1-5; TRBD1 is a possible D gene (6 bases). The CDR3 covers 12 residues. V was clipped by 4 bases and J by 2 bases, with 6 bases between them. Looked up from germline, CDR1 is DFQATT and CDR2 is SNEGSKA (reference sequence). DNA for the CDR3: TGCAGTGCTAACAGGGGCAATCAGCCCCAGCATTTT. This sequence encodes CSANRGNQPQHF.

Ten or more counts support this clonotype. V gene TRBV6-2 or TRBV6-3 combines with J gene TRBJ1-1; TRBD1 matches 10 bases. With 6 bases clipped from V and 6 bases from J, the junction kept 28 bases outside the gene matches. Germline loops: CDR1 MNHEY, CDR2 SVGEGT. The CDR3 contains 21 residues. The CDR3 loop is CASSRSVRGTGVAVGNAEAFF. Here the CDR3 DNA reads TGTGCCAGCAGCCGCTCCGTCCGGGGGACAGGGGTCGCAGTGGGCAACGCTGAAGCTTTCTTT.

The sample holds many counts of this clonotype. The chain is built from TRBV7-2 and TRBJ2-7; TRBD1 might be the D (6 bases). Germline values: CDR1 SGHTA, CDR2 FQGNSA. The CDR3 covers 14 residues. V was trimmed by 5 bases and J by 3 bases, leaving 14 bases between them. As DNA, the CDR3 is TGTGCCAGCAGCAGAACAGGGTACGGCTACGAGCAGTACTTC. Its protein product is CASSRTGYGYEQYF.

A few counts support this clonotype. CDR3 in amino acids: CASSITPATVLGTEAFF. The CDR3 DNA follows: TGTGCCAGTAGTATAACCCCCGCGACAGTGCTAGGCACTGAAGCTTTCTTT. J is TRBJ1-1 and V is TRBV19; a possible D gene is TRBD1 (5 bases). Germline CDR1 is LNHDA and CDR2 is SQIVND (reference sequence). This CDR3 region has 17 residues. V was pared by 2 bases and J by 4 bases, with 20 bases between.

This clonotype was seen many times. The CDR3 sequence is CSARSSGSWTGELFF. In DNA, the CDR3 is TGCAGTGCTAGAAGTAGCGGGAGTTGGACCGGGGAGCTGTTTTTT. The V gene is TRBV20-1, the J gene TRBJ2-2; 9 bases line up with TRBD2. Germline values: CDR1 DFQATT, CDR2 SNEGSKA (reference sequence). This CDR3 spans 15 amino acids. The V segment lost 2 bases and the J segment 5 bases; nucleotides outside the gene matches: 6.

This clonotype has ten or more counts. The chain joins TRBV20-1 to TRBJ1-2; no reliable D call. The CDR3 contains 11 residues. Germline V gene data show CDR1 as DFQATT and CDR2 as SNEGSKA (reference sequence). Trimming cost V 4 bases and J 2 bases, with 5 bases left between them. The CDR3 DNA sequence: TGCAGTGCTACCGGGAACTATGGCTACACCTTC. This gives the protein CSATGNYGYTF.

The chain recombines TRBV5-1 with TRBJ2-3; D perhaps matches TRBD2 (6 bases). V gave up 6 bases and J gave up 0 bases, with 11 bases separating them. The germline V gene encodes CDR1 SGHRS and CDR2 YFSETQ. This CDR3 has 14 amino acids. In nucleotides, the CDR3 is TGCGCCAGCATATCCAGCGGGAGCACAGATACGCAGTATTTT. It is translated as CASISSGSTDTQYF.

The V call is TRBV19, the J call TRBJ1-4, with 10 bases identical to TRBD1. J was trimmed by 7 bases and V by 6 bases; bases with no gene match: 8. The CDR3 consists of 15 residues. Per germline, CDR1 LNHDA and CDR2 SQIVND (reference sequence). The CDR3 DNA reads as TGTGCCAGTAGAAGCCCCCGGACAGGGGGTGAAAAACTGTTTTTT. Its translation is CASRSPRTGGEKLFF. Together with reference TRBV19 and TRBJ1-4, the CDR3 gives the full variable domain: DGGITQSPKYLFRKEGQNVTLSCEQNLNHDAMYWYRQDPGQGLRLIYYSQIVNDFQKGDIAEGYSVSREKKESFPLTVTSAQKNPTAFYLCASRSPRTGGEKLFFGSGTQLSVL.

In DNA form, the CDR3 reads TGTGCCAGCAGCTTAATGGGGGCGATGCAGCCCCAGCATTTT. It specifies CASSLMGAMQPQHF. V usage is TRBV7-2 and J usage is TRBJ1-5; D may be TRBD1 (6 bases). Trimming pared 2 bases from V and 7 bases from J, leaving 12 bases between. CDR3 size: 14 residues. CDR1 SGHTA and CDR2 FQGNSA come from the germline V gene.

The chain couples TRBV7-6 to TRBJ2-7; TRBD2 is a possible D gene (6 bases). The CDR3 has 14 residues. CDR1 SGHVS and CDR2 FNYEAQ come from the germline V gene. Trimming cost V 1 base and J 4 bases, with 11 bases left between them. The CDR3 sequence: CASSLVRDSYEQYF. Here the CDR3 DNA reads TGTGCCAGCAGCTTAGTCCGGGACTCTTACGAGCAGTACTTC. The full variable domain, its missing parts supplied by reference TRBV7-6 and TRBJ2-7, is GAGVSQSPRYKVTKRGQDVALRCDPISGHVSLYWYRQALGQGPEFLTYFNYEAQQDKSGLPNDRFSAERPEGSISTLTIQRTEQRDSAMYRCASSLVRDSYEQYFGPGTRLTVT.

This clonotype occurred a few times. The V gene is TRBV5-1, the J gene TRBJ2-7, with 7 nucleotides matching TRBD1. V dropped 3 bases and J dropped 3; count of bases not matched to a gene: 6. From germline, CDR1 is SGHRS and CDR2 YFSETQ. The CDR3 extends over 14 amino acids. DNA for the CDR3: TGCGCCAGCAGCTCTGGACAGGCCCTCTACGAGCAGTACTTC. The encoded protein is CASSSGQALYEQYF.

This clonotype was picked up a small number of times. V gene TRBV20-1 combines with J gene TRBJ2-2, with D unresolved. Trimming stripped 2 bases from V and 2 bases from J, with 6 bases between. The CDR3 has 13 residues. Per the germline V gene, CDR1 is DFQATT and CDR2 is SNEGSKA (reference sequence). The CDR3 loop is CSARNRNTGELFF. The CDR3, as DNA: TGCAGTGCTAGAAACAGAAACACCGGGGAGCTGTTTTTT.

Only a few counts were recorded for this clonotype. The V and J genes are TRBV7-2 and TRBJ2-1; TRBD2 agrees at 8 bases. Unmatched junction bases numbered 3, after V lost 0 bases and J lost 5 bases. Germline CDR1 and CDR2: SGHTA and FQGNSA. This CDR3 is built from 15 residues. CDR3 DNA sequence: TGTGCCAGCAGCTTAGCCCTAGCGGGCCACAATGAGCAGTTCTTC. Residues: CASSLALAGHNEQFF. Using reference TRBV7-2 and TRBJ2-1 for the parts outside the CDR3, the full variable domain is GAGVSQSPSNKVTEKGKDVELRCDPISGHTALYWYRQSLGQGLEFLIYFQGNSAPDKSGLPSDRFSAERTGGSVSTLTIQRTQQEDSAVYLCASSLALAGHNEQFFGPGTRLTVL.

The chain is built from TRBV20-1 and TRBJ2-2; D ambiguous. CDR1 and CDR2 from the germline V gene are DFQATT and SNEGSKA (reference sequence). The length of the CDR3 is 13 residues. Trimming cost V 3 bases and J 6 bases, with 11 bases left between them. The CDR3 nucleotides read TGCAGTGCTAGGGGTCAGGCCCCCGGGGAGCTGTTTTTT. Translating it yields CSARGQAPGELFF.

The CDR3 region is CASSYPPSTGGTQYF. In DNA, the CDR3 is TGTGCCAGCAGTTACCCCCCGTCGACAGGGGGGACCCAGTACTTC. V and J are TRBV6-2 or TRBV6-3 and TRBJ2-5; 9 nucleotides line up with TRBD1. Germline CDR1 reads MNHEY; CDR2 reads SVGEGT. The CDR3 spans 15 residues. With 2 bases clipped from V and 7 bases from J, the junction kept 8 bases outside the gene matches.

This clonotype has a handful of counts. V is TRBV19 and J is TRBJ2-1; D gene ambiguous. Per germline, CDR1 LNHDA and CDR2 SQIVND (reference sequence). The CDR3 totals 14 residues. Trimming pared 4 bases from V and 0 bases from J, leaving 7 bases between. CDR3 sequence: CASSSGRSYNEQFF. CDR3 nucleotides: TGTGCCAGTAGTAGCGGACGCTCCTACAATGAGCAGTTCTTC.

This clonotype was found a few times. The chain combines TRBV7-2 with TRBJ2-1; no reliable D call. This CDR3 spans 13 amino acids. Germline V lookup: CDR1 SGHTA, CDR2 FQGNSA. With 5 bases removed from V and 7 bases from J, the gap between germline ends came to 12 bases. The CDR3 sequence is CASSPDGINEQFF. CDR3 nucleotides: TGTGCCAGCAGCCCAGATGGGATAAATGAGCAGTTCTTC.

This chain uses TRBV5-5 with TRBJ2-2; TRBD2 might be the D (5 bases). V was cut by 2 bases and J by 6 bases, with 8 bases left in between. Germline V lookup: CDR1 SGHKS, CDR2 YYEKEE (reference sequence). This CDR3 is built from 13 residues. CDR3 sequence reads: CASSFDGAGELFF. CDR3 DNA sequence: TGTGCCAGCAGCTTCGACGGGGCCGGGGAGCTGTTTTTT.

The CDR3 region is CASSPWGGTTYNEQFF. CDR3 in DNA: TGTGCCAGCAGCCCATGGGGCGGGACTACCTACAATGAGCAGTTCTTC. J is TRBJ2-1 and V is TRBV4-2, with 7 bases lining up with TRBD2. CDR3 length: 16 amino acids. V dropped 4 bases and J dropped 2; count of bases not matched to a gene: 8. CDR1 and CDR2 (germline): LGHNA, YNFKEQ.

The chain is built from TRBV30 and TRBJ1-2, with 7 positions matching TRBD1. The V gene end was trimmed by 1 base and the J gene end by 3 bases; junction bases not matched to a gene: 2. The CDR3 runs 13 residues. The germline gives CDR1 GTSNPN, CDR2 SVGIG (reference sequence). This CDR3 is CAWSEQGDYGYTF. The CDR3 nucleotides read TGTGCCTGGAGTGAGCAGGGGGACTATGGCTACACCTTC.

The table lists this clonotype with many counts. The genes are TRBV5-1 and TRBJ2-3; D possibly corresponds to TRBD1 (6 bases). CDR1 is SGHRS and CDR2 is YFSETQ in the germline V gene. The V gene lost 6 bases and the J gene lost 5 bases, with 10 bases spanning the gap. CDR3 length: 12 residues. This CDR3 reads CASTQGRDTQYF. The CDR3 DNA reads as TGCGCCAGCACACAGGGACGAGATACGCAGTATTTT.

This clonotype was detected a few times. The chain is built from TRBV5-1 and TRBJ1-1; 12 bases map to TRBD1. Germline CDR1 SGHRS, CDR2 YFSETQ. V lost 2 bases, J lost 3 bases, and 11 bases stayed unmatched. This CDR3 contains 18 residues. The CDR3 loop reads CASSLIQGQGASDTEAFF. CDR3 in DNA: TGCGCCAGCAGCTTAATTCAGGGACAGGGGGCATCGGACACTGAAGCTTTCTTT. The entire variable domain, with the rest obtained from reference TRBV5-1 and TRBJ1-1, is as follows: KAGVTQTPRYLIKTRGQQVTLSCSPISGHRSVSWYQQTPGQGLQFLFEYFSETQRNKGNFPGRFSGRQFSNSRSEMNVSTLELGDSALYLCASSLIQGQGASDTEAFFGQGTRLTVV.

The rearrangement links TRBV18 to TRBJ2-7; D is ambiguous. CDR1 is KGHSH and CDR2 is LQKENI in the germline V gene. The V end lost 3 bases, the J end lost 3 bases, and 9 bases lay between the germline ends. The CDR3 has 13 residues. The CDR3 here is CASSPFDIYEQYF. CDR3 coding DNA: TGTGCCAGCTCACCCTTCGACATCTACGAGCAGTACTTC.

This clonotype was counted at least ten times. The chain recombines TRBV5-1 with TRBJ2-1; D may be TRBD1 or TRBD2 (6 bases each). The CDR3 is 16 amino acids. Germline V CDR1 and CDR2: SGHRS, YFSETQ. V gave up 3 bases and J gave up 2 bases, with 15 bases separating them. The CDR3 sequence is CASSYSGAPAYNEQFF. DNA for the CDR3: TGCGCCAGCAGCTACTCGGGGGCGCCCGCCTACAATGAGCAGTTCTTC.